The clone carrying this TCR beta chain was seen once. The J segment lost 4 bases and the V segment lost 1 base, leaving 0 bases of the junction unmatched. The germline gives CDR1 SEHNR, CDR2 FQNEAQ (reference sequence). CDR3 length: 13 amino acids. Under the authors' procedure: Counts of nucleated cells, estimated from reference gene primer amplification, were obtained. Profiling relied on immunoSEQ multiplex PCR, and the TCRdb table lists in-frame clones only, not all of them. V, J and clone size derive from that table, while D and trimming were established from the DNA sequence. Of around 140,000 clones in the sample, less than 90% were seen once. These data are taken from a study of blood T cell repertoires in COVID-19.

Sequenced input: peripheral blood. The sequence derives from a man between 60 and 75 years old with acute or convalescent COVID-19. This rearrangement joins TRBV7-9 to TRBJ2-7, with 8 bases that match TRBD1. The CDR3 DNA reads TGTGCCAGCAGCTTAGGGACAGGGTACGAGCAGTACTTC. Protein: CASSLGTGYEQYF.